This TCR beta chain derives from a study of CD8 T cells in Susac syndrome. Trimming removed 8 bases from V and 4 bases from J, with 18 bases in between. Germline CDR1 is LNHDA and CDR2 is SQIVND (reference sequence). This CDR3 contains 15 residues. RNA in amounts of roughly 0.5 to 1 ug was reverse transcribed with random hexamers. TCR beta CDR3 was amplified by immunoSEQ covering 54 Vbeta and 13 Jbeta. TCRdb used MiXCR to reprocess the immunoSEQ multiplex PCR reads, holding one entry per CDR3 protein. Seen here are under 550,000 distinct CDR3 sequences, approximately 85% observed once, and the top ten hold under 0.15%.

The sequenced material came from CD8+ T cells from PBMCs. This receptor was identified in a human donor with multiple sclerosis. The chain carries TRBV19 and TRBJ2-1, with D possibly being TRBD1 (6 bases). CDR3 residues: CASGTGTNSYNEQFF. In DNA form, the CDR3 reads TGTGCCAGTGGGACCGGGACAAATTCTTACAATGAGCAGTTCTTC. The full variable domain, with the rest looked up from reference TRBV19 and TRBJ2-1, is DGGITQSPKYLFRKEGQNVTLSCEQNLNHDAMYWYRQDPGQGLRLIYYSQIVNDFQKGDIAEGYSVSREKKESFPLTVTSAQKNPTAFYLCASGTGTNSYNEQFFGPGTRLTVL.